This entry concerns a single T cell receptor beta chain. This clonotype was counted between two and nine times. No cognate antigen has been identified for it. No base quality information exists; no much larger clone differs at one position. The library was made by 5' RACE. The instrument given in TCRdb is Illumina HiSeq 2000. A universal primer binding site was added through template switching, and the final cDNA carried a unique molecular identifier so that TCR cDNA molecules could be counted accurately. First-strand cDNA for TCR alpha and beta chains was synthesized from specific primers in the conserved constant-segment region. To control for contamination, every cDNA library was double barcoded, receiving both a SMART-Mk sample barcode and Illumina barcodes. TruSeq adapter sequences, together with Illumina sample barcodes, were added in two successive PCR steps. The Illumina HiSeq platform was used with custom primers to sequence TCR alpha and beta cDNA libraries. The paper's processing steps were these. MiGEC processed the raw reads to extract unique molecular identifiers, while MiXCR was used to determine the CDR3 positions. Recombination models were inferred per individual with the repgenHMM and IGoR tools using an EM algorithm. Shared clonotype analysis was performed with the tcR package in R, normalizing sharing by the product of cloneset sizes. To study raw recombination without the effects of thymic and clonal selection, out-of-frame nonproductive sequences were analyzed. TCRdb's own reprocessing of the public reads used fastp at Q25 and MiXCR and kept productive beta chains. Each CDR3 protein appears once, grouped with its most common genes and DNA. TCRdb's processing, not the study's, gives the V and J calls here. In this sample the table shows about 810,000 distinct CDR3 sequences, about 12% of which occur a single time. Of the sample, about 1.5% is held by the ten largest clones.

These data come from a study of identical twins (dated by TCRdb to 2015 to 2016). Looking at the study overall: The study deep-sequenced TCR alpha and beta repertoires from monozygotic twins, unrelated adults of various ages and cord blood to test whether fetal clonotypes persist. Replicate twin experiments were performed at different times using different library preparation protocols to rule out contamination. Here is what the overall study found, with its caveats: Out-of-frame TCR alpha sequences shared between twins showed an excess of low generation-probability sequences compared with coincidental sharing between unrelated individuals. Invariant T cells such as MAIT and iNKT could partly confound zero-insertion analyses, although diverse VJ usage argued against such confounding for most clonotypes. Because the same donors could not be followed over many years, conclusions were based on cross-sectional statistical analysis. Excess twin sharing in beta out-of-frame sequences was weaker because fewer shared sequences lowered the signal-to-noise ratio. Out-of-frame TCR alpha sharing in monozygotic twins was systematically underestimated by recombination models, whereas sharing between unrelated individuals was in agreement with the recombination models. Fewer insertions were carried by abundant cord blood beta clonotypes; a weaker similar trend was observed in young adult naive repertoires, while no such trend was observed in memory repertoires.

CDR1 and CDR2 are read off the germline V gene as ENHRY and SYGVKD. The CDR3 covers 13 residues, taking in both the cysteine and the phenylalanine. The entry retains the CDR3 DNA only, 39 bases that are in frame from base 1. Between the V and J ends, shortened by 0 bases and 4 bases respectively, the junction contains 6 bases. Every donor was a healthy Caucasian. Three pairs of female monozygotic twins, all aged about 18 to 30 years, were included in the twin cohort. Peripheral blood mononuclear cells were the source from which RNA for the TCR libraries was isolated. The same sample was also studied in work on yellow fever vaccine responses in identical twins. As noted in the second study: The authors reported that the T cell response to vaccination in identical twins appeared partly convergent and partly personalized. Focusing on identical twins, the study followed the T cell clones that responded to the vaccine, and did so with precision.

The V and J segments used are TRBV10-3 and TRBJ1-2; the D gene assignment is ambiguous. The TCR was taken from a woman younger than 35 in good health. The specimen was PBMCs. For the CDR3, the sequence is CAISESSAYGYTF. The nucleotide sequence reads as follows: TGTGCCATCAGTGAGTCGTCGGCCTATGGCTACACCTTC.